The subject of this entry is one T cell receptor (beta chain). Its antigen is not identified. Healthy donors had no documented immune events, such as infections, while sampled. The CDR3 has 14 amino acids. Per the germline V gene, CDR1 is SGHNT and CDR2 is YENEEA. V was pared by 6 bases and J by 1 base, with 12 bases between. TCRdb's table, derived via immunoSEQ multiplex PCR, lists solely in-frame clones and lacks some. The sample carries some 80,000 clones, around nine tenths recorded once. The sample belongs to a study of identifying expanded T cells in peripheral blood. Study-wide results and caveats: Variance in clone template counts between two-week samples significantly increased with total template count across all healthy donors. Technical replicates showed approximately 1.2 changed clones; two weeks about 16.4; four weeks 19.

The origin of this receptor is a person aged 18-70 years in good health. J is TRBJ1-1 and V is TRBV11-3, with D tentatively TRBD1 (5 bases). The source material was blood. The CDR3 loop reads CASSLSGGNTEAFF. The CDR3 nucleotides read TGTGCCAGCAGTCTGAGCGGGGGGAACACTGAAGCTTTCTTT.